Presented here are 3 T cell receptor beta chains from one specimen sequenced in a study of T cell changes during pregnancy in multiple sclerosis. TCRdb's table, derived via immunoSEQ multiplex PCR, lists solely in-frame clones and lacks some. The sample has 100,000 or so clones, 94% seen once. The specimen comprised peripheral blood, sampled after pregnancy. The origin of the receptors is a female donor in good health, enrolled as a control in a pregnancy study.

The V and J genes are TRBV18 and TRBJ2-7; possibly TRBD1 for D (6 bases). This CDR3 comprises 12 residues. CDR1 is KGHSH and CDR2 is LQKENI in the germline V gene. Trimming left V 2 bases short and J 5 bases short, with 7 bases between. The CDR3 loop is CASSPSGDEQYF. Written as DNA, the CDR3 is TGTGCCAGCTCACCATCAGGGGACGAGCAGTACTTC. Based on the CDR3 plus reference TRBV18 and TRBJ2-7, the full variable domain is NAGVMQNPRHLVRRRGQEARLRCSPMKGHSHVYWYRQLPEEGLKFMVYLQKENIIDESGMPKERFSAEFPKEGPSILRIQQVVRGDSAAYFCASSPSGDEQYFGPGTRLTVT.

Concerning this clone itself: The junction does not match germline at one end; this may be a read error. This chain uses TRBV2 with TRBJ2-7; perhaps TRBD1 as D (7 bases). Germline loops: CDR1 SNHLY, CDR2 FYNNEI. This CDR3 region has 12 residues. The CDR3 region has the DNA TGTGCCAGCAGTGAAGGGGCAGGGGGGCTCTCCTTC. It codes for CASSEGAGGLSF.

The chain links TRBV15 to TRBJ2-2; 9 nucleotides agree with TRBD1. The CDR3 consists of 15 residues. Looked up from germline, CDR1 is LNHNV and CDR2 is YYDKDF (reference sequence). V lost 5 bases, J lost 3 bases, and 4 bases stayed unmatched. CDR3 bases: TGTGCCACCAGCCGGACAGGGGACCACACCGGGGAGCTGTTTTTT. Amino acid sequence: CATSRTGDHTGELFF.